In its sample, the clone carrying this T cell receptor beta chain was seen a few times. Its antigen is still unknown. As TCR cDNA was made by 5'RACE template switching, a universal primer site and UMIs were added. One entry per CDR3 protein, called by TCRdb with MiXCR from the 5' RACE reads. The table has just under 600,000 distinct CDR3 sequences, approximately 13% seen once. Trimming left V 3 bases short and J 7 bases short, with 6 bases between. CDR3 length: 11 residues. The germline V gene encodes CDR1 SGHDN and CDR2 FVKESK. The data are from a study of T cells after yellow fever vaccination. Study results and limitations: It was a small share of clonotypes that appeared in both CD4 and CD8 compartments.

The receptor was derived from a young man who received the YFV17D yellow fever vaccine. This specimen was PBMCs, taken on the day of the yellow fever booster vaccination. V is TRBV14 and J is TRBJ2-5, with a possible D match to TRBD1 (5 bases). The CDR3 loop reads CASSQQGTQYF. CDR3 DNA: TGTGCCAGCAGCCAGCAGGGGACCCAGTACTTC.